Described below is a single TCR beta chain sequence and its context. Sequencing was performed with immunoSEQ multiplex PCR; in TCRdb, only in-frame clones are kept and a portion is missing. In the table there are roughly 390,000 clones, about 90% of which are singletons. This specimen belongs to a study of blood T cell repertoires in COVID-19. The ends lost 9 bases at V and 4 bases at J; junction bases unmatched: 5. The germline V gene encodes CDR1 SNHLY and CDR2 FYNNEI. This CDR3 has 13 residues. Patients at the Seattle site were enrolled during active infection and followed longitudinally. Sequenced input: peripheral blood. This TCR derives from a woman in her 30s with COVID-19, enrolled during active disease. The chain employs TRBV2 and TRBJ1-5; 8 positions agree with TRBD1. The CDR3, as DNA: TGTGCCAGTAGGACAGGGAATAATCAGCCCCAGCATTTT. Amino acids: CASRTGNNQPQHF.